The clone carrying this TCR beta chain showed up just a few times. The target antigen is unknown. The same CDR3 is also encoded by other DNA sequences in this sample. The PCR had 60 Vbeta and 13 Jbeta primers. Only in-frame clones appear in the TCRdb table, and some are missing; sequencing was by immunoSEQ multiplex PCR. Found here are roughly 140,000 clones, around 80% of them singletons; the top ten hold 6.5% to 7%. This CDR3 has 13 residues. Trimming took 5 bases from V and 5 from J, leaving 12 bases between them. The V gene's germline CDR1 is SEHNR and CDR2 FQNEAQ (reference sequence). This sample is drawn from a study of cytomegalovirus exposure and HLA in healthy donors. Overall study findings and caveats: In an earlier analysis, productive rearrangement rates for most beta V segments clustered near 87% or 30%. Serostatus for CMV was the only available immune exposure information.

The rearrangement uses TRBV7-9 and TRBJ1-1, with D possibly TRBD1 on 6 matching bases. The receptor was isolated from a man aged 40-49 years in good health and CMV-seropositive. The material sequenced was PBMCs. The DNA of the CDR3 is TGTGCCAGCAGCCCCTATACAGGGACTGAAGCTTTCTTT. This codes for CASSPYTGTEAFF.